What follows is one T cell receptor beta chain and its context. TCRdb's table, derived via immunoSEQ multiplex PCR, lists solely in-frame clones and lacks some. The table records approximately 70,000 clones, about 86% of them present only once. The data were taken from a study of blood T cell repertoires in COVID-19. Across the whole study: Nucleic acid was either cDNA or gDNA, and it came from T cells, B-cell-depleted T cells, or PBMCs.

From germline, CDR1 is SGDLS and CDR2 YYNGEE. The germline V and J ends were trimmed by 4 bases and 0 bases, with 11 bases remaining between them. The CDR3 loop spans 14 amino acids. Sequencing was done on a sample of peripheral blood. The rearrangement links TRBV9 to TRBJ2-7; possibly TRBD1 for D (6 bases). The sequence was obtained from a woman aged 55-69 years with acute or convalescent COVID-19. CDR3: CASSWGPSSYEQYF. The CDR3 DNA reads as TGTGCCAGCAGCTGGGGGCCGAGCTCCTACGAGCAGTACTTC. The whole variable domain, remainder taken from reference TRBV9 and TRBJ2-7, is DSGVTQTPKHLITATGQRVTLRCSPRSGDLSVYWYQQSLDQGLQFLIQYYNGEERAKGNILERFSAQQFPDLHSELNLSSLELGDSALYFCASSWGPSSYEQYFGPGTRLTVT.